This T cell receptor beta chain was profiled in a study of Ad26.COV2.S vaccination and SARS-CoV-2 variants. Study results and caveats: After vaccination, reports described spike-specific CD8+ and CD4+ T cell responses as showing substantial breadth. Possible underestimation of total T cell responses by the TCR breadth and depth analyses was noted. The study found higher spike-specific TCR breadth in vaccine than placebo recipients.

The CDR3 length is 12 residues. Germline V gene sequence: CDR1 MNHEY, CDR2 SMNVEV (reference sequence). With 7 bases removed from V and 1 base from J, the gap between germline ends came to 7 bases. Specified treatment: over 15 received Ad26.COV2.S at low or high dose, single or two shots; several received placebo; per-sample allocation not given. The study sampled participants on day 63 after the first vaccine or placebo injection. An 18-55-year-old adult in Boston served as donor. Assay used: immunoSEQ multiplex PCR; TCRdb lists only in-frame clones, some missing. The sample has about 390,000 clones; roughly nine tenths are singletons. About this clone itself: Its antigen is unidentified.

The sample consisted of peripheral blood, taken in a trial of Ad26.COV2.S vaccine versus placebo. This chain joins TRBV27 and TRBJ2-5; D uncertain. This receptor was identified in a person aged 18-65 years who received the Ad26.COV2.S COVID-19 vaccine or a placebo. CDR3 loop: CASMGIQETQYF. The DNA for the CDR3 is TGTGCCAGCATGGGGATCCAAGAGACCCAGTACTTC.